This T cell receptor (beta chain) was documented in a study of T-cell memory formation after mild COVID-19. On the study more broadly: Across donors, TCR clusters were largely donor specific. Study-wide points: From day 15 to 85, contracting clones were balanced between CD4 and CD8, whereas later expanders leaned toward CD4+. Nothing confirmed that second-wave clones peaking on day 37 were specific for SARS-CoV-2. Chiefly within CM and EM were the contracting CD4+ clones; CD8+ ones were within EMRA.

CDR1 is SGHRS and CDR2 is YFSETQ in the germline V gene. This CDR3 has 14 amino acids. V dropped 5 bases and J dropped 1 base, with 11 bases sitting between them. In this sample, this clonotype turned up a few times. Its antigen is currently unknown. TCRdb reprocessed the 5' RACE reads via MiXCR and lists one record per CDR3 protein. The sample includes 300,000 to 350,000 distinct CDR3 sequences, roughly an eighth of them seen just once. Source material: PBMCs or a T cell subset sorted from them (not recorded which). This receptor was identified in a man younger than 30 who had mild COVID-19 (a few samples of this study predate the infection). Cell type and time point are not known. V gene TRBV5-1 combines with J gene TRBJ2-3; the D gene is possibly TRBD1 (5 bases). Here the CDR3 reads CASRTGHRTDTQYF. The CDR3 DNA reads as TGCGCCAGCAGGACTGGACACCGCACAGATACGCAGTATTTT.